The 23 T cell receptor beta chains given below trace back to one sample, sequenced in a study of blood T cell repertoires in COVID-19. Some clones are missing from TCRdb's copy, which holds only in-frame ones; the method was immunoSEQ multiplex PCR. The top ten hold 10% to 15% of the sample, which has 180,000 or so clones, 80% to 85% seen once. The sample consisted of PBMCs or T cells enriched from blood (not recorded which). These receptors were collected from a woman in her sixties or seventies who had recovered from COVID-19.

The rearrangement uses TRBV15 and TRBJ1-4; D might be TRBD1 (5 bases). The V gene lost 1 base and the J gene lost 4 bases, with 10 bases spanning the gap. The CDR3 covers 15 residues. From germline, CDR1 is LNHNV and CDR2 YYDKDF (reference sequence). In DNA, the CDR3 is TGTGCCACCAGCAGAGGGTCAGGGAATAATGAAAAACTGTTTTTT. It yields the protein CATSRGSGNNEKLFF.

The chain employs TRBV10-2 and TRBJ2-2; 9 nucleotides align to TRBD2. The germline V gene encodes CDR1 WSHSY and CDR2 SAAADI. The CDR3 spans 14 residues. The ends lost 6 bases at V and 8 bases at J; junction bases unmatched: 7. The CDR3 sequence is CASRRTSVGGELFF. The CDR3 nucleotides read TGCGCCAGCAGAAGGACTAGCGTTGGGGGGGAGCTGTTTTTT.

The gene calls are TRBV2 and TRBJ1-2; possibly TRBD1 for D (5 bases). CDR1 and CDR2 from the germline V gene are SNHLY and FYNNEI. Trimming stripped 6 bases from V and 7 bases from J, with 15 bases between. This CDR3 spans 13 amino acids. CDR3 nucleotides: TGTGCCAGCAGGGGGGGAGGGTTCCGTGGCTACACCTTC. Protein sequence: CASRGGGFRGYTF.

The chain couples TRBV28 to TRBJ1-2, with D perhaps TRBD1 (6 bases). V lost 4 bases and J 4 bases, leaving 13 bases between the germline ends. There are 14 residues in the CDR3. Germline V CDR1 and CDR2: MDHEN, SYDVKM. DNA of the CDR3: TGTGCCAGCAGTTACGGGGGGCAGGGCTATGGCTACACCTTC. Translation: CASSYGGQGYGYTF.

CDR3 residues: CASSVNQGNTGELFF. The CDR3 coding sequence is TGTGCCAGCAGTGTTAACCAGGGGAACACCGGGGAGCTGTTTTTT. This chain connects TRBV6-1 to TRBJ2-2, with TRBD1 as a possible D gene (5 bases). The CDR3 consists of 15 residues. Trimming stripped 4 bases from V and 1 base from J, with 10 bases between. Germline V CDR1 and CDR2: MNHNS, SASEGT.

The V gene is TRBV18, the J gene TRBJ2-2; D is perhaps TRBD1 (6 bases). The V end lost 5 bases, the J end lost 5 bases, and 12 bases lay between the germline ends. Germline CDR1 is KGHSH and CDR2 is LQKENI. The CDR3 is 14 residues long. CDR3 sequence: CASSAQGRTGELFF. The CDR3 region has the DNA TGTGCCAGCTCAGCGCAGGGGCGGACCGGGGAGCTGTTTTTT.

The gene calls are TRBV6-1 and TRBJ2-7, with TRBD1 matching over 12 bases. The length of the CDR3 is 18 residues. Germline CDR1 and CDR2: MNHNS and SASEGT. The J segment lost 0 bases and the V segment lost 4 bases, leaving 10 bases of the junction unmatched. This CDR3 is CASSGGTGGVLISYEQYF. CDR3 DNA: TGTGCCAGCAGTGGGGGGACAGGGGGCGTTTTGATCTCCTACGAGCAGTACTTC.

The V gene is TRBV30, the J gene TRBJ2-3, with D maybe TRBD2 (6 bases). V was cut by 2 bases and J by 9 bases, with 15 bases left in between. Germline CDR1 and CDR2: GTSNPN and SVGIG (reference sequence). The CDR3 has 13 residues. Here the CDR3 DNA reads TGTGCCTGGAGTCCGTTGACGGGGGAAACGCAGTATTTT. Its translation: CAWSPLTGETQYF.

With respect to this clone: The conserved final phenylalanine or tryptophan is absent from the CDR3, which likely points to a read error. The limits of the CDR3 on the DNA are not certain, so only TCRdb's listed CDR3 is given. The rearrangement joins TRBV12-1 to TRBJ1-1; TRBD1, the table's D call, was not compared with the DNA. TRBV12-1 is a pseudogene segment. The CDR3 sequence runs 8 residues, both termini included. This CDR3 reads CASSHFYT.

The chain employs TRBV5-6 and TRBJ1-2; D is possibly TRBD1 (5 bases). This CDR3 is built from 12 residues. With 5 bases removed from V and 4 bases from J, the gap between germline ends came to 9 bases. The germline V gene encodes CDR1 SGHDT and CDR2 YYEEEE. CDR3 protein: CASSAGGYGYTF. The CDR3 region has the DNA TGTGCCAGCAGTGCGGGGGGCTATGGCTACACCTTC.

The genes are TRBV28 and TRBJ1-5; the D gene is possibly TRBD1 (6 bases). Germline CDR1 reads MDHEN; CDR2 reads SYDVKM. Trimming removed 7 bases from V and 0 bases from J, with 16 bases in between. The CDR3 is made up of 16 amino acids. The CDR3 DNA reads TGTGCCAGCATTACAGGGAGGGGATATAGCAATCAGCCCCAGCATTTT. It codes for CASITGRGYSNQPQHF.

This sequence joins TRBV18 and TRBJ2-7; 7 bases agree with TRBD1. Trimming removed 5 bases from V and 5 bases from J; junction bases left unmatched: 12. This CDR3 contains 15 residues. Germline CDR1 KGHSH, CDR2 LQKENI. CDR3 bases: TGTGCCAGCTCAGGGTTTGTTACAGGGGAGAACGAGCAGTACTTC. Its protein is CASSGFVTGENEQYF.

This clone turned up a few times. J is TRBJ2-3 and V is TRBV7-6; TRBD1 agrees at 8 bases. CDR1 is SGHVS and CDR2 is FNYEAQ in the germline V gene. With 5 bases clipped from V and 0 bases from J, the junction kept 10 bases outside the gene matches. The CDR3 spans 17 residues. In DNA form, the CDR3 reads TGTGCCAGCAGCCTCGACGACAGGGGATTGAGCACAGATACGCAGTATTTT. It translates to CASSLDDRGLSTDTQYF.

V and J are TRBV27 and TRBJ2-6; 10 bases match TRBD2. The V gene end was trimmed by 5 bases and the J gene end by 2 bases; junction bases not matched to a gene: 9. From germline, CDR1 is MNHEY and CDR2 SMNVEV (reference sequence). The CDR3 spans 18 residues. The CDR3 DNA is TGTGCCAGCAGTCTCCGGGGTAGCGGGGGGACTGGGGCCAACGTCCTGACTTTC. This sequence encodes CASSLRGSGGTGANVLTF.

The chain uses TRBV9 and TRBJ1-6; D call uncertain. CDR1 SGDLS and CDR2 YYNGEE come from the germline V gene. V lost 1 base, J lost 8 bases, and 10 bases lay in between. The CDR3 is 14 amino acids. CDR3 DNA: TGTGCCAGCAGCGTATCAAGAGGAGATTCACCCCTCCACTTT. Translating gives CASSVSRGDSPLHF.

The gene calls are TRBV19 and TRBJ1-5; no definite D call. Germline V gives CDR1 LNHDA, CDR2 SQIVND (reference sequence). Trimming removed 0 bases at V and 6 bases at J, with 15 bases between. The length of the CDR3 is 16 residues. Written as DNA, the CDR3 is TGTGCCAGTAGTATAGATCTACGGGAGAAGAGTCAGCCCCAGCATTTT. Residues: CASSIDLREKSQPQHF.

The rearrangement links TRBV27 to TRBJ1-5; no clear D. The CDR3 spans 14 residues. Germline lookup yields CDR1 MNHEY and CDR2 SMNVEV (reference sequence). The V and J ends lost 2 bases and 4 bases respectively, with 9 bases between them. The CDR3 reads CASSLMSGNQPQHF. CDR3 DNA: TGTGCCAGCAGTTTAATGTCAGGAAATCAGCCCCAGCATTTT.

The chain couples TRBV5-1 to TRBJ2-1; TRBD2 agrees at 7 bases. Germline values: CDR1 SGHRS, CDR2 YFSETQ. CDR3 length equals 15 residues. V gave up 2 bases and J gave up 6 bases; unmatched junction bases: 8. The CDR3 DNA reads as TGCGCCAGCAGCTTATACCAGGGAGGGGTCAATGAGCAGTTCTTC. This gives the protein CASSLYQGGVNEQFF.

This chain connects TRBV3-1 (or the pseudogene TRBV3-2) to TRBJ1-1; D might be TRBD1 (6 bases). Between the trimmed V and J ends, which lost 4 bases and 2 bases, there was a span of 11 bases. The germline CDR1 and CDR2 sequences are LGHDT and YNNKEL (reference sequence). The CDR3 contains 14 residues. This CDR3 is CASSLGQPNTEAFF. CDR3 in DNA: TGTGCCAGCAGCCTCGGACAGCCCAACACTGAAGCTTTCTTT.

The chain employs TRBV2 and TRBJ1-5; possible D gene TRBD1, 6 bases. Between the trimmed V and J ends, which lost 8 bases and 1 base, there was a span of 9 bases. The CDR3 is 13 amino acids. CDR1 and CDR2 from the germline V gene are SNHLY and FYNNEI. CDR3 sequence (DNA): TGTGCCAGCGGACAGACGAGCAATCAGCCCCAGCATTTT. Protein: CASGQTSNQPQHF.

The chain recombines TRBV9 with TRBJ2-1; a possible D gene is TRBD2 (6 bases). Germline assignment: CDR1 SGDLS and CDR2 YYNGEE. The CDR3 has 15 residues. Trimming took off 4 bases at V and 7 bases at J, with 18 bases between the two ends. DNA for the CDR3: TGTGCCAGCAGCACCGTCGCGGGGACCTTAAATGAGCAGTTCTTC. Translation gives CASSTVAGTLNEQFF.

This chain joins TRBV25-1 and TRBJ1-3; D gene ambiguous. V was shortened by 5 bases and J by 3 bases, with 2 bases between the two germline ends. The germline CDR1 and CDR2 sequences are MGHDK and SYGVNS. This CDR3 spans 11 amino acids. CDR3 region: CASSLGNTIYF. CDR3 coding DNA: TGTGCCAGCAGTCTTGGAAACACCATATATTTT.

The chain is built from TRBV14 and TRBJ1-1, with 7 nucleotides matching TRBD1. This CDR3 is 15 amino acids long. Trimming cost V 3 bases and J 10 bases; bases outside gene matches: 14. From germline, CDR1 is SGHDN and CDR2 FVKESK. CDR3 sequence (DNA): TGTGCCAGCAGCCAGACGACAGGGCCTAACGGTGTAGCTTTCTTT. It is translated as CASSQTTGPNGVAFF.